The following is a T cell receptor beta chain sequence with its context. Its antigen is as yet unknown. Only in-frame clones appear in the TCRdb table, and some are missing; sequencing was by immunoSEQ multiplex PCR. The data hold 15,000 to 25,000 clones, with 65% to 90% observed a single time. This record comes from a study of T cells in localized non-small cell lung cancer. General study points: Detection in adjacent lung was observed for a median 57 of the top 100 tumor clones.

This specimen was peripheral blood, taken before any cancer treatment. This receptor was taken from a man aged 40-75 years with stage I lung adenocarcinoma.

The DNA for the CDR3 is TGTGCCAGCAGCGGGACTTCAGGGAAGGTAGATACGCAGTATTTT. Protein: CASSGTSGKVDTQYF. The V call is TRBV7-8, the J call TRBJ2-3; TRBD2 is a possible D gene (6 bases). The length of the CDR3 is 15 residues. Germline loops: CDR1 SGHVS, CDR2 FQNEAQ. Trimming pared 5 bases from V and 5 bases from J, leaving 17 bases between.